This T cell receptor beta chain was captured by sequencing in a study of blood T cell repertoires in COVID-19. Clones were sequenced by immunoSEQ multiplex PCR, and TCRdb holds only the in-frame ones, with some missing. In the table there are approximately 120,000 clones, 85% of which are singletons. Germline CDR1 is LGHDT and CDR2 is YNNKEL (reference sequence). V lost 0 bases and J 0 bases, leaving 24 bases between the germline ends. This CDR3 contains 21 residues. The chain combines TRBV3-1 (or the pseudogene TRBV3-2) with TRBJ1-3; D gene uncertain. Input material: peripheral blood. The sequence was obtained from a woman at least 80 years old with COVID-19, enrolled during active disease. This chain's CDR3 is CASSQERRDWLAASSGNTIYF. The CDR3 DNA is TGTGCCAGCAGCCAAGAAAGGAGAGATTGGTTGGCAGCCAGCTCTGGAAACACCATATATTTT.